This T cell receptor beta chain came from a study of CD8 T cells in Susac syndrome (dated by TCRdb to the late 2010s). Regarding the research as a whole: Of the Susac syndrome patients who were sequenced, eight were in clinical remission while about six had clinically active disease. The study used repertoire sequencing to test whether antigen drove CD8+ T cell activation and differentiation in Susac syndrome. Susac syndrome patients were therapy-naive, on corticosteroids (some also receiving IVIg), or on IVIg alone at blood withdrawal.

Paper-wide results and their limitations: The TCR sequencing and HLA analysis was acknowledged to have included a relatively small number of individuals. In patients with Susac syndrome, the CD4+ T cell repertoire showed no detectable clonal expansion.

RNA was extracted using the RNeasy kit, and about 0.45 to 1 microgram was reverse transcribed with random hexamers. The immunoSEQ multiplex PCR assay, covering 54 Vbeta and 13 Jbeta segments, was used to amplify TCR beta CDR3 regions. PCR amplification bias was corrected by using a synthetic template baseline for primer optimization and computational correction. Per the authors' processing: Only productive sequences were kept, with reads annotated to V, D and J genes according to IMGT and analyzed in immunoSEQ Analyzer. To calculate clonality, Shannon entropy was normalized by log2 of the number of productive unique sequences and then subtracted from one. For each patient and control, public and private clones were evaluated among the 100 most prevalent clones. Susac-specific clones were defined as absent from healthy and MS cohorts, around 1,000 published viral clones and other ImmuneACCESS disease sequences. TCRdb took the public reads, trimmed them with fastp at Q25, ran MiXCR for clone calling and kept in-frame beta chains. Each entry merges the rows of one CDR3 protein and shows their most common DNA and genes. The authors' filters were not applied to this entry. This sample gives approximately 190,000 distinct CDR3 sequences in total; almost 96% of them show up just once. More than 0.08% of the sample goes to the ten largest clones.

Concerning this clonotype itself: Its antigen target is currently unknown. There are no base qualities to consult, and no much larger clone falls within one base.

From the cysteine up to the phenylalanine, the CDR3 has a length of 14 residues. This entry keeps only the CDR3 DNA: 42 bases, framed from base 1. The germline V gene supplies CDR1 SGHAT and CDR2 FQNNGV. V was cut back by 5 bases and J by 4 bases, leaving a gap of 11 bases between them. High-throughput TCR beta sequencing profiled peripheral blood CD8+ and CD4+ T cells from healthy donors, Susac syndrome patients and multiple sclerosis patients. The Susac syndrome patients fulfilled recently defined diagnostic criteria for either definite or probable disease. Bulk CD8+ and CD4+ T cells were purified by magnetic negative isolation, while CD8+ TEMRA cells were enriched using FACS. Blood was drawn into EDTA tubes, processed within 24 hours, and PBMCs were isolated by density gradient centrifugation. PBMCs intended for TCR sequencing were cryopreserved in liquid nitrogen and thawed later in a water bath at 37 degrees C. Purity of sorted or isolated CD4+, CD8+ and CD8+ TEMRA cells was at least 90%.

The sequence derives from a human donor with Susac syndrome. The material sequenced was CD4+ T cells from PBMCs. Recombination linked TRBV11-2 to TRBJ2-2, with the identity of the D gene unclear. The DNA sequence follows: TGTGCCAGCAGCCCTACCGGCCGCACCGGGGAGCTGTTTTTT. This yields the protein CASSPTGRTGELFF.